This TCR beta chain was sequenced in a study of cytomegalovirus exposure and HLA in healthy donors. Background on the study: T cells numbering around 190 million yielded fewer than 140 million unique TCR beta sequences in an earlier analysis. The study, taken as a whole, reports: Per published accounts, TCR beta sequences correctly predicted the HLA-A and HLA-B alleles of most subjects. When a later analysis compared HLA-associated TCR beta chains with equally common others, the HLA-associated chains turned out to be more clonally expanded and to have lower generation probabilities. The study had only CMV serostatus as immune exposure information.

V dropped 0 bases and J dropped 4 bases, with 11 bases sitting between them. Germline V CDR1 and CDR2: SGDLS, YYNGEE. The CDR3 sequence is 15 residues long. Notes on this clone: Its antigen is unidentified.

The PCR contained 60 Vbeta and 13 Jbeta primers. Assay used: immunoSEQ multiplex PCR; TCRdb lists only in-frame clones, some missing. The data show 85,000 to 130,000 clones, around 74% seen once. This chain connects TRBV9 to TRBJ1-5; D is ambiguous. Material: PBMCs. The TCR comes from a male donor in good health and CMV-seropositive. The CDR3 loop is CASSVAAGENQPQHF. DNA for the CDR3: TGTGCCAGCAGCGTAGCGGCAGGCGAGAATCAGCCCCAGCATTTT.